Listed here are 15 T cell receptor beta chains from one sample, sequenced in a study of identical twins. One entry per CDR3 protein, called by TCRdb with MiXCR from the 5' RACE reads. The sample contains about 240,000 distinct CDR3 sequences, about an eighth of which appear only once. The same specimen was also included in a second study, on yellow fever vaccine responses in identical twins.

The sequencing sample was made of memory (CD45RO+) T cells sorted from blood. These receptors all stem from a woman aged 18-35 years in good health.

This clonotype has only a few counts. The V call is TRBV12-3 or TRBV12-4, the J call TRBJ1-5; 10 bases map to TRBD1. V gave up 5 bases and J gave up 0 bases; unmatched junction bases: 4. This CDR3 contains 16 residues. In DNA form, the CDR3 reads TGTGCCAGCAGTGAGGGACAGGGGCATAGCAATCAGCCCCAGCATTTT. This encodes CASSEGQGHSNQPQHF.

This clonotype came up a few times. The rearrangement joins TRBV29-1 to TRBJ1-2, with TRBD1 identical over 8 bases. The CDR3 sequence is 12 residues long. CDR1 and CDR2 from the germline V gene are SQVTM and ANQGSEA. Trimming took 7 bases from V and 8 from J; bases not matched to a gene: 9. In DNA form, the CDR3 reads TGCAGCGCCGAACCAGGGGGCGAGGGCTACACCTTC. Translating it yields CSAEPGGEGYTF.

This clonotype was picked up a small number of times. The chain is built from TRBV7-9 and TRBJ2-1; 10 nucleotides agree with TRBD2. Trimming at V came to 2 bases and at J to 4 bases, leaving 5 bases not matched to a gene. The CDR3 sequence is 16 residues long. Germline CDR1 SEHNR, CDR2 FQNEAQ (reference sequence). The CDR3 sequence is CASSLIGLADYNEQFF. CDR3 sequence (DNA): TGTGCCAGCAGCTTAATTGGACTAGCGGATTACAATGAGCAGTTCTTC.

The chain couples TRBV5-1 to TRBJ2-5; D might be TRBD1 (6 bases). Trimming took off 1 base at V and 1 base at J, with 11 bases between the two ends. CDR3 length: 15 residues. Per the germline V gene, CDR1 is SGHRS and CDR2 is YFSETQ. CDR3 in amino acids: CASSLQGTFQETQYF. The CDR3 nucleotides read TGCGCCAGCAGCTTGCAGGGGACATTCCAAGAGACCCAGTACTTC.

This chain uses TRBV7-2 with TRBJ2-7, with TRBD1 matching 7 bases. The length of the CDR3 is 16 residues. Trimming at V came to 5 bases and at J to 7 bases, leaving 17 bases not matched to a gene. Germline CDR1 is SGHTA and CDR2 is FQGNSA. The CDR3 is CASSLPPQGPFGEQYF. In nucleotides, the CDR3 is TGTGCCAGCAGCCTTCCCCCACAGGGGCCCTTCGGGGAGCAGTACTTC.

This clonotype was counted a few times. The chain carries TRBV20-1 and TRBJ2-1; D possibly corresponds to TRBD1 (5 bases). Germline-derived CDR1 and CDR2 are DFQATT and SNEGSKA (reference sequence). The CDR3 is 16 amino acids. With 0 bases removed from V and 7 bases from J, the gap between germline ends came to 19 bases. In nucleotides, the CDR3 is TGCAGTGCTAGAGAGGGTGTGGGGCTCGAGTGGAATGAGCAGTTCTTC. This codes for CSAREGVGLEWNEQFF.

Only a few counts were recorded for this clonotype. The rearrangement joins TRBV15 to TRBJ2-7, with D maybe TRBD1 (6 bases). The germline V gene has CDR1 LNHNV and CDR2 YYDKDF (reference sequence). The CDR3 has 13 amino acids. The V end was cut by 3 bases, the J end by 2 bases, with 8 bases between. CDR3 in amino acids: CATSSNRAYEQYF. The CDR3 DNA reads TGTGCCACCAGCAGTAACAGGGCCTACGAGCAGTACTTC.

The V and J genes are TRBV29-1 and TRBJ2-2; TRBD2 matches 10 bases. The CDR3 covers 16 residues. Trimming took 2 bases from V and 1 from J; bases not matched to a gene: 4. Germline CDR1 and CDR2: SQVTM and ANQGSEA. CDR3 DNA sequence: TGCAGCGTTGAATTTTTAGCGGGAGGGAACACCGGGGAGCTGTTTTTT. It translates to CSVEFLAGGNTGELFF.

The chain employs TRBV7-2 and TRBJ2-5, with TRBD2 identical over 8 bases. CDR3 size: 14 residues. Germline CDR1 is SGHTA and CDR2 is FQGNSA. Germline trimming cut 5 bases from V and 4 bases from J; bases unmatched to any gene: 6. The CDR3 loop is CASSPPAGGETQYF. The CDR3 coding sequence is TGTGCCAGCAGCCCGCCGGCGGGGGGAGAGACCCAGTACTTC.

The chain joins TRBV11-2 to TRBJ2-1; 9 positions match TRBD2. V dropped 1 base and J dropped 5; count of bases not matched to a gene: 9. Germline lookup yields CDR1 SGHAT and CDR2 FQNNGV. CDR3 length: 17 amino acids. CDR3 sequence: CASSLGGVGLAHNEQFF. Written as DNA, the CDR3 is TGTGCCAGCAGCTTAGGAGGGGTGGGACTAGCCCACAATGAGCAGTTCTTC.

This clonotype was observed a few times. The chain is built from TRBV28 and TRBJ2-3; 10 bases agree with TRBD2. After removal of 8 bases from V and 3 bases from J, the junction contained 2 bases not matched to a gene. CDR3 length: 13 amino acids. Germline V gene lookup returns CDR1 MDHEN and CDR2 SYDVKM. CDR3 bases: TGTGCCAGCGAGACTAGCGGGACAGATACGCAGTATTTT. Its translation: CASETSGTDTQYF.

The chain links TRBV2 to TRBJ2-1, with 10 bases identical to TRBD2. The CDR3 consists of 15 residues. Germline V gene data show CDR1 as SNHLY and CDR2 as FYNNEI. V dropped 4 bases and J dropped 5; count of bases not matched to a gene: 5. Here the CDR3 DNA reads TGTGCCAGCAGTGGAGAGCTAGCGGGAGACAATGAGCAGTTCTTC. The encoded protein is CASSGELAGDNEQFF.

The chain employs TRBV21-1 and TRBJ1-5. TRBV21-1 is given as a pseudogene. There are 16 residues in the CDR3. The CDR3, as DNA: TGTGCCAGCAGCAAAGAAGAGGATTATAGCAATCAGCCCCAGCATTTT. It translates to CASSKEEDYSNQPQHF.

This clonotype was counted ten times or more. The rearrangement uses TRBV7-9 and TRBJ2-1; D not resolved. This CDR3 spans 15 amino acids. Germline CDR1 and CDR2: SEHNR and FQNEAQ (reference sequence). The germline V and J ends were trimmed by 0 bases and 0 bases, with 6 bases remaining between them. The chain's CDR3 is CASSLALPSYNEQFF. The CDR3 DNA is TGTGCCAGCAGCTTAGCCTTACCCTCCTACAATGAGCAGTTCTTC.

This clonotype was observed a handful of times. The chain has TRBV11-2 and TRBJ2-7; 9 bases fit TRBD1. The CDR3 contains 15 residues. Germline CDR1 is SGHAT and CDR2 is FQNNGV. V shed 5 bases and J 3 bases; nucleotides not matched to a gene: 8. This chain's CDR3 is CASSLRTGADYEQYF. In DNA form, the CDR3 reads TGTGCCAGCAGCCTAAGGACAGGGGCCGACTACGAGCAGTACTTC.